This TCR beta chain is drawn from a study of control samples from healthy donors and cancer patients (dated by TCRdb to 2020 to 2021). Libraries were made using the immunoSEQ multiplex PCR assay. Sourced from immuneACCESS, this table was stored by TCRdb with only in-frame sequences that have V and J called. A share of the clones is absent; for the studies checked, an unresolved V gene accounts for under half, and the remainder has no known explanation. Here the sample has around 90,000 clones; approximately 81% occur a single time. The top ten clones comprise about 2.1% of the sample. V loses 1 base of germline sequence and J loses 1 base, and the interval between the two ends is 5 bases. Per the germline V gene (reference sequence), LNHDA is the CDR1 and SQIVND is the CDR2. Reading from cysteine to phenylalanine, the CDR3 counts 13 amino acids. Kept here is only the CDR3 DNA, which spans 39 bases and is read in frame from base 1.

With respect to this clone: Which antigen it targets is not known. Base qualities are not recorded, but no much larger clone differs from it by a single base.

In this chain, TRBV19 is recombined with TRBJ2-7; too little of a D gene remains to name it. The clonotype originates from a woman aged 40 to 50 in good health. The sample consisted of blood. The CDR3 reads as follows: CASSIATSYEQYF. The DNA is TGTGCCAGTAGTATAGCCACGTCCTACGAGCAGTACTTC.